Below, one TCR beta chain is given with its context. The antigen remains unidentified. The germline CDR1 and CDR2 sequences are DFQATT and SNEGSKA (reference sequence). This CDR3 has 11 amino acids. Trimming stripped 3 bases from V and 5 bases from J, with 7 bases between. The TCR beta profiling, which covered VDJ combination and CDR3 sequence, was carried out using genomic DNA as the template. Each CDR3 protein gets one entry after TCRdb re-called the reads with MiXCR. The table shows about 98,000 distinct CDR3 sequences, with around 68% occurring only once. CD8+CD57+ cell expansion had been shown by flow cytometry in patients chosen for sequencing. Severe acquired aplastic anemia was diagnosed in all patients. The data stem from a study of CD8+CD57+ T cells in acquired aplastic anemia. Across the study: CD4+ and CD8+ cells, once sorted, gave DNA averaging 3.2 ug. Study-wide results and caveats: Significant differences in CD8+ Simpson's diversity were not observed between patients and controls.

The sequence came from a human donor with aplastic anemia. V gene TRBV20-1 combines with J gene TRBJ2-5; D is ambiguous. The material sequenced was sorted CD4+, CD8+, or CD8+CD57+ T cells (not recorded which) from PBMCs. DNA of the CDR3: TGCAGTGCTAGCCGAGCGGAGACCCAGTACTTC. Translating it yields CSASRAETQYF.